This T cell receptor beta chain was observed in a study of blood T cell repertoires in COVID-19. As for the study in general: T cells, B-cell-depleted T cells, or PBMCs supplied cDNA or gDNA.

Original data processing: Reference gene primer amplification gave nucleated cell count estimates. Profiling relied on immunoSEQ multiplex PCR, and the TCRdb table lists in-frame clones only, not all of them. V and J calls and clone size come straight from that table; D and trimming were deduced from the DNA. The sample consists of about 26,000 clones, approximately 77% of them appearing once. The CDR3 contains 16 residues. Trimming removed 5 bases from V and 4 bases from J; junction bases left unmatched: 13. Germline V gene sequence: CDR1 MGHDK, CDR2 SYGVNS. The clonotype comes from a human donor in a cohort sampled during active COVID-19. What was sequenced was peripheral blood. The chain links TRBV25-1 to TRBJ2-7, with 8 bases lining up with TRBD1. CDR3 region: CASSSTGTGLGYEQYF. CDR3 nucleotide sequence: TGTGCCAGCAGTAGTACCGGGACAGGTCTAGGGTACGAGCAGTACTTC.